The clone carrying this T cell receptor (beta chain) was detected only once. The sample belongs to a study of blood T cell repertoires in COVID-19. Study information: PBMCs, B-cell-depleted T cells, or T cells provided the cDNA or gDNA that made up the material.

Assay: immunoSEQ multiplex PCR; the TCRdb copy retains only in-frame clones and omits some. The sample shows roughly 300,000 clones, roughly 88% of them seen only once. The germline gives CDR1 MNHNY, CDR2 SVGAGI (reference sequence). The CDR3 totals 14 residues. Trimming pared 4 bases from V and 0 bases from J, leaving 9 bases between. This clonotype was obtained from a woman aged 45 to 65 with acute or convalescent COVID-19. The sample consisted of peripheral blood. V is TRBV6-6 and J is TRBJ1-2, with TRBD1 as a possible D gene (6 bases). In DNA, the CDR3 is TGTGCCAGCAGTTTGGGACAACCTAACTATGGCTACACCTTC. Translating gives CASSLGQPNYGYTF.